The 6 T cell receptor beta chains given below trace back to one sample, sequenced in a study of identical twins. Using its own MiXCR run on the 5' RACE reads, TCRdb lists one record per CDR3 protein. The sample lists 1.5 million to 2 million distinct CDR3 sequences; less than 35% were seen once. The sample consisted of cord blood. These receptor sequences come from a newborn girl in good health.

This clonotype appeared a few times. This chain links TRBV27 with TRBJ1-5, with 9 nucleotides matching TRBD1. Germline-derived CDR1 and CDR2 are MNHEY and SMNVEV (reference sequence). The CDR3 consists of 17 residues. The V and J ends lost 6 bases and 6 bases, in that order; junction bases with no gene match: 15. The CDR3 bases are TGTGCCAGCAGACGATTCCCGGGACAGGGTCGAGTTCAGCCCCAGCATTTT. Protein product: CASRRFPGQGRVQPQHF.

The chain carries TRBV20-1 and TRBJ1-1, with a weak D call TRBD1 (5 bases). The germline V gene encodes CDR1 DFQATT and CDR2 SNEGSKA (reference sequence). This CDR3 comprises 13 residues. Trimming pared 3 bases from V and 0 bases from J, leaving 8 bases between. CDR3 bases: TGCAGTGCTAGTTCAGGGTTGAACACTGAAGCTTTCTTT. Residues: CSASSGLNTEAFF.

Only one count was recorded for this clonotype. The gene calls are TRBV20-1 and TRBJ2-1, with 14 bases that match TRBD2. The last part of the DNA fits TRBJ2-7 better; the J call may be wrong. This CDR3 contains 17 residues. CDR1 is DFQATT and CDR2 is SNEGSKA in the germline V gene (reference sequence). CDR3 nucleotide sequence: TGCAGTGCTAGGAGTAGCGGACTAGCGGGAGGTTACAATGAGCAGTACTTC. Translated: CSARSSGLAGGYNEQYF.

This rearrangement joins TRBV9 to TRBJ2-3, with TRBD1 matching 7 bases. This CDR3 is built from 16 residues. The germline gives CDR1 SGDLS, CDR2 YYNGEE. The V segment lost 3 bases and the J segment 2 bases; nucleotides outside the gene matches: 9. CDR3 bases: TGTGCCAGCAGCGCTCGGACAGGACCCTACACAGATACGCAGTATTTT. Protein product: CASSARTGPYTDTQYF.

This clonotype was observed a handful of times. This rearrangement joins TRBV5-1 to TRBJ2-5; D ambiguous. This CDR3 has 10 residues. Trimming left V 4 bases short and J 7 bases short, with 5 bases between. Germline CDR1 SGHRS, CDR2 YFSETQ. CDR3 nucleotide sequence: TGCGCCAGCAGCCGTAGGACCCAGTACTTC. The encoded protein is CASSRRTQYF. Full variable domain (rest looked up from reference TRBV5-1 and TRBJ2-5): KAGVTQTPRYLIKTRGQQVTLSCSPISGHRSVSWYQQTPGQGLQFLFEYFSETQRNKGNFPGRFSGRQFSNSRSEMNVSTLELGDSALYLCASSRRTQYFGPGTRLLVL.

The rearrangement links TRBV20-1 to TRBJ2-3; D not certain. Trimming stripped 3 bases from V and 3 bases from J, with 13 bases between. CDR1 is DFQATT, CDR2 SNEGSKA, per germline (reference sequence). This CDR3 contains 14 residues. CDR3 residues: CSASDGYSTDTQYF. The CDR3 DNA reads as TGCAGTGCTAGTGACGGGTATTCTACAGATACGCAGTATTTT.